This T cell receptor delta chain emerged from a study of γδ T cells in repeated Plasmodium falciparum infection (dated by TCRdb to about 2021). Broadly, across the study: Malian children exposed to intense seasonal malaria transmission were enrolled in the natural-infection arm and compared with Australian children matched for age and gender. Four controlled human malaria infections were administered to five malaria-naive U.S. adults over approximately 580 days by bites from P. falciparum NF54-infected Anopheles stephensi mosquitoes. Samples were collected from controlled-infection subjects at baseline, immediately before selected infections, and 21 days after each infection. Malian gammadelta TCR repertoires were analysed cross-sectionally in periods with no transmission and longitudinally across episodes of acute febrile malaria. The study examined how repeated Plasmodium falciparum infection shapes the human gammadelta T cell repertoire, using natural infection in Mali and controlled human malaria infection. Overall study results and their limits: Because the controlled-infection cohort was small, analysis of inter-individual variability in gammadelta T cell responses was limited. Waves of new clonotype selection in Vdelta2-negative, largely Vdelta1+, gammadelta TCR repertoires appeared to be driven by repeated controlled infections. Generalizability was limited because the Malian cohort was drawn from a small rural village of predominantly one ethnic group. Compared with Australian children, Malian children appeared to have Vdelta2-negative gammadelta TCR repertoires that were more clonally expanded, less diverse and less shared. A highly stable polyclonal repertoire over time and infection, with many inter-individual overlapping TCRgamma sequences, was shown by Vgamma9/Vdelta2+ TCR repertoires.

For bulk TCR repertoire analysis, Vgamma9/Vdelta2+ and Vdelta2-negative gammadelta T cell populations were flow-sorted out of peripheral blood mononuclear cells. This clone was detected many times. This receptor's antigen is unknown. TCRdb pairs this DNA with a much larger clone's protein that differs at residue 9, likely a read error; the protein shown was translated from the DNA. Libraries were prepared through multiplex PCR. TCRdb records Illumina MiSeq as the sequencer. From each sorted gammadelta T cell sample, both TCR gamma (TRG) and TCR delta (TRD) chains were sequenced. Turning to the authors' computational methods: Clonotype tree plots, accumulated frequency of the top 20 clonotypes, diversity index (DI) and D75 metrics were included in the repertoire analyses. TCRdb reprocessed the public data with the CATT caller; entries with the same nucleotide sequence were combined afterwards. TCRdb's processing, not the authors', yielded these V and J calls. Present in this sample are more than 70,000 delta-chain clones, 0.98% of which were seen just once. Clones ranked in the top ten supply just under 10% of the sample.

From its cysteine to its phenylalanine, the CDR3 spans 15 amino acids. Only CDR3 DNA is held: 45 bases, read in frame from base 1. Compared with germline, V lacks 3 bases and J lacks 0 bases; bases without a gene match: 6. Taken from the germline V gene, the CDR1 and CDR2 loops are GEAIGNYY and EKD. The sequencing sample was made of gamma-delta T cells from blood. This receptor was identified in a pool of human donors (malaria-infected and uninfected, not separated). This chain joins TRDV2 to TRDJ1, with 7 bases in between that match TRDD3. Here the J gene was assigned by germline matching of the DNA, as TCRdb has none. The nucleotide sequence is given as TGTGCCTGTGACTCCCTACTGGGGAACACCGATAAACTCATCTTT. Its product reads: CACDSLLGNTDKLIF.